These T cell receptor beta chains were read from a single sample in a study of CD8 T cells in ankylosing spondylitis. TCRdb reprocessed the 5' RACE reads via MiXCR and lists one record per CDR3 protein. The sample yields some 240,000 distinct CDR3 sequences, about 7% seen once. The sample consisted of blood, either unsorted or a sorted T cell fraction (not recorded which). All receptors derive from a male donor with ankylosing spondylitis. The CDR3 runs from the conserved cysteine through the conserved F or W. Fields, in order: clone size, CDR3 length, D gene, J gene, V gene, CDR3 protein, CDR3 DNA. The D gene is left open where the match is weak. Only part of the rows carry a size: once, few, many, or a class if the clone is expanded.

many	15	NA	TRBJ1-2	TRBV7-2	CASSYPRQENYGYTF	TGTGCCAGCAGCTACCCAAGACAGGAAAATTATGGCTACACCTTC
many	16	NA	TRBJ2-3	TRBV7-8	CASSPMLGQSTDTQYF	TGTGCCAGCAGCCCGATGTTGGGGCAGAGCACAGATACGCAGTATTTT
few	19	NA	TRBJ1-1	TRBV5-1	CASSSYTFKGEDMNTEAFF	TGCGCCAGCAGCTCTTACACGTTCAAGGGGGAGGACATGAACACTGAAGCTTTCTTT
many	15	NA	TRBJ2-4	TRBV29-1	CSVEDPGTAKNIQYF	TGCAGCGTTGAGGATCCAGGGACCGCGAAAAACATTCAGTACTTC
many	16	NA	TRBJ2-7	TRBV7-9	CASSLAARREYYEQYF	TGTGCCAGCAGCTTAGCGGCGAGACGGGAGTATTACGAGCAGTACTTC
many	14	NA	TRBJ2-5	TRBV7-9	CASSPRLGAETQYF	TGTGCCAGCAGCCCTCGACTAGGCGCGGAGACCCAGTACTTC
many	14	TRBD2	TRBJ2-7	TRBV7-9	CASSFAGAGYEQYF	TGTGCCAGCAGCTTCGCGGGAGCTGGATACGAGCAGTACTTC
few	13	NA	TRBJ2-7	TRBV29-1	CSVATRRSYEQYF	TGCAGCGTTGCCACCCGTAGATCCTACGAGCAGTACTTC
many	16	TRBD1	TRBJ2-3	TRBV13	CASSPSTGSGTDTQYF	TGTGCCAGCAGCCCCTCGACAGGGTCGGGCACAGATACGCAGTATTTT
few	14	TRBD1	TRBJ2-5	TRBV9	CASSGPGQEETQYF	TGTGCCAGCAGCGGCCCGGGACAGGAAGAGACCCAGTACTTC
many	13	NA	TRBJ2-7	TRBV3-1	CASSQDRNYEQYF	TGTGCCAGCAGCCAAGACAGAAACTACGAGCAGTACTTC
many	12	NA	TRBJ2-6	TRBV29-1	CSVEFGANVLTF	TGCAGCGTTGAATTTGGGGCCAACGTCCTGACTTTC
NA	15	NA	TRBJ2-3	TRBV4-3	CASSQASGATDTQYF	TGCGCCAGCAGCCAAGCTTCCGGGGCAACAGATACGCAGTATTTT
many	18	TRBD2	TRBJ2-1	TRBV29-1	CSVGGGLAGARYYNEQFF	TGCAGCGTGGGTGGTGGACTAGCGGGAGCAAGATACTACAATGAGCAGTTCTTC
many	14	NA	TRBJ2-2	TRBV6-1	CASSQRGAAGELFF	TGTGCCAGCAGCCAACGGGGGGCAGCCGGGGAGCTGTTTTTT
few	19	TRBD2	TRBJ2-1	TRBV11-2	CASNNGWGLAGSSYNEQFF	TGTGCCAGCAACAATGGGTGGGGACTAGCGGGAAGCTCCTACAATGAGCAGTTCTTC
many	15	TRBD2	TRBJ2-3	TRBV6-2/TRBV6-3	CASRLLAGRTDTQYF	TGTGCCAGCAGACTACTAGCGGGCCGAACAGATACGCAGTATTTT
few	16	TRBD1	TRBJ1-2	TRBV6-4	CASSVYPEGALYGYTF	TGTGCCAGCTCCGTATACCCCGAGGGGGCTCTCTATGGCTACACCTTC
many	17	NA	TRBJ2-3	TRBV4-1	CASSQDGSGVLADTQYF	TGCGCCAGCAGCCAAGATGGAAGTGGGGTTCTGGCAGATACGCAGTATTTT
many	16	NA	TRBJ2-3	TRBV7-9	CASSLEGNSYTDTQYF	TGTGCCAGCAGCTTAGAAGGTAACAGCTACACAGATACGCAGTATTTT
NA	12	TRBD1	TRBJ1-1	TRBV20-1	CSAAGGGTEAFF	TGCAGTGCCGCAGGGGGCGGCACTGAAGCTTTCTTT
many	16	TRBD2	TRBJ2-3	TRBV4-2	CASSLGLASGSDTQYF	TGTGCCAGCAGCCTGGGACTAGCGAGCGGGTCAGATACGCAGTATTTT
many	15	NA	TRBJ2-3	TRBV20-1	CSARDPRESTDTQYF	TGCAGTGCTAGAGACCCTCGAGAATCCACAGATACGCAGTATTTT
many	11	NA	TRBJ1-1	TRBV6-2/TRBV6-3	CASSYRGEAFF	TGTGCCAGCAGTTACAGGGGAGAAGCTTTCTTT
many	14	NA	TRBJ2-2	TRBV9	CASSVGGATGELFF	TGTGCCAGCAGCGTAGGGGGAGCCACCGGGGAGCTGTTTTTT
many	16	TRBD1	TRBJ1-1	TRBV10-3	CAIRTGVAGLNTEAFF	TGTGCCATCAGAACAGGGGTCGCGGGCTTAAACACTGAAGCTTTCTTT